The 5 T cell receptor beta chains given below trace back to one sample, sequenced in a study of glioma-infiltrating T cells. The iRepertoire nested amplicon-rescue multiplex PCR amplified TCR alpha and beta CDR3s from RNA. TCRdb processed the multiplex PCR reads anew with MiXCR; each CDR3 protein has one entry. The sample has over 100,000 distinct CDR3 sequences; 25% to 30% are singletons. Sequenced sample: glioma tissue, nonneoplastic brain tissue, or PBMCs (not recorded which). The receptor set was obtained from a human donor with low-grade glioma or glioblastoma, undergoing nonglioma brain surgery, or in good health (not recorded which).

This clonotype was seen at least ten times. The rearrangement joins TRBV20-1 to TRBJ1-1; possible D gene TRBD1, 5 bases. Germline assignment: CDR1 DFQATT and CDR2 SNEGSKA (reference sequence). V was cut by 5 bases and J by 1 base, with 11 bases left in between. The length of the CDR3 is 13 residues. CDR3 sequence reads: CSAFRDGNTEAFF. The CDR3 DNA follows: TGCAGTGCTTTCCGGGACGGGAACACTGAAGCTTTCTTT.

This clonotype has more than one count but fewer than ten. J is TRBJ2-7 and V is TRBV5-8; D gene uncertain. Germline CDR1 is SGHTS and CDR2 is YDEGEE. Trimming left V 6 bases short and J 2 bases short, with 12 bases between. There are 13 residues in the CDR3. CDR3 nucleotides: TGTGCCAGCACCGGGCGGCGCACCTACGAGCAGTACTTC. Protein: CASTGRRTYEQYF.

This clonotype was seen at least ten times. The V and J genes are TRBV15 and TRBJ2-3; 9 nucleotides line up with TRBD2. CDR1 and CDR2 from the germline V gene are LNHNV and YYDKDF (reference sequence). J was trimmed by 4 bases and V by 0 bases; bases with no gene match: 8. The CDR3 spans 17 residues. The CDR3 here is CATSRDRSGGWADTQYF. Written as DNA, the CDR3 is TGTGCCACCAGCAGAGATAGGAGCGGGGGGTGGGCAGATACGCAGTATTTT. Full variable domain (outside the CDR3, taken from reference TRBV15 and TRBJ2-3): DAMVIQNPRYQVTQFGKPVTLSCSQTLNHNVMYWYQQKSSQAPKLLFHYYDKDFNNEADTPDNFQSRRPNTSFCFLDIRSPGLGDTAMYLCATSRDRSGGWADTQYFGPGTRLTVL.

This clonotype was observed a few times. The chain uses TRBV5-1 and TRBJ2-1; the match to TRBD2 covers 12 bases. CDR1 is SGHRS, CDR2 YFSETQ, per germline. V was pared by 3 bases and J by 5 bases, with 0 bases of the junction left unmatched. This CDR3 comprises 14 residues. CDR3 bases: TGCGCCAGCAGCTCTAGCGGGGGGGACAATGAGCAGTTCTTC. Translation: CASSSSGGDNEQFF.

This clonotype was seen at least ten times. V gene TRBV28 combines with J gene TRBJ1-4; D not certain. Trimming cost V 3 bases and J 5 bases, with 16 bases left between them. Germline CDR1 reads MDHEN; CDR2 reads SYDVKM. There are 16 residues in the CDR3. The CDR3 coding sequence is TGTGCCAGCAGTTTGCAAGGCGCCGGATTGAATGAAAAACTGTTTTTT. Protein: CASSLQGAGLNEKLFF.